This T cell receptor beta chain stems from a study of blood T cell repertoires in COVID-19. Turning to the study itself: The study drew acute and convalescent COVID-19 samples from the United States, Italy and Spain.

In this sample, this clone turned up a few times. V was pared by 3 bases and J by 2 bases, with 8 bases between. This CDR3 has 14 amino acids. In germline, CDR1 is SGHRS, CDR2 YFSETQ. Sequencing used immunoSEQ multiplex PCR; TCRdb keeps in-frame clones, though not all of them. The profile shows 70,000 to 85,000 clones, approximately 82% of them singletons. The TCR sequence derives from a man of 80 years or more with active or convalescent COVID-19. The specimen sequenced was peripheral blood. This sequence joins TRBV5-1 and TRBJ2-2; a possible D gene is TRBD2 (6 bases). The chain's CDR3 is CASSSGVNTGELFF. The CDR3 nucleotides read TGCGCCAGCAGCTCGGGAGTTAACACCGGGGAGCTGTTTTTT.